Listed below are T cell receptor beta chains from one sample, sequenced in a study of T cell changes during pregnancy in multiple sclerosis. Sequencing was performed with immunoSEQ multiplex PCR; in TCRdb, only in-frame clones are kept and a portion is missing. This table has around 99,000 clones, 85% to 95% appearing once. Sequenced here: peripheral blood, sampled in the first trimester of pregnancy. The receptors originated from a female donor with multiple sclerosis, enrolled in a pregnancy study. Each CDR3 is given with its conserved first and last residue. The D gene is left open where the match is weak. Size is stated for part of the rows, as once, few or many counts, or as a class when the clone is expanded.

d_call,j_call,clone_size,v_call,cdr3_aa,cdr3_nt
NA,TRBJ2-3,NA,TRBV7-6,CASSVRSADTQYF,TGTGCCAGCAGCGTTCGGAGCGCCGATACGCAGTATTTT
TRBD2,TRBJ2-7,NA,TRBV2,CASWDLGLAGDRGSYEQYF,TGTGCCAGCTGGGACTTGGGACTAGCGGGAGACAGGGGATCCTACGAGCAGTACTTC
NA,TRBJ1-1,NA,TRBV27,CASSPRGTVGAEAFF,TGTGCCAGCAGCCCTCGCGGGACGGTAGGAGCTGAAGCTTTCTTT
NA,TRBJ2-3,NA,TRBV5-1,CASSLDRVGGTDTQYF,TGCGCCAGCAGCCTCGACAGGGTGGGGGGTACAGATACGCAGTATTTT
TRBD1,TRBJ1-4,once,TRBV4-1,CASSQATGVVEKLFF,TGCGCCAGCAGCCAAGCCACAGGGGTAGTAGAAAAACTGTTTTTT
TRBD1,TRBJ1-1,NA,TRBV10-1,CASSGEGGHTEAFF,TGCGCCAGCAGTGGGGAAGGGGGCCACACTGAAGCTTTCTTT
TRBD2,TRBJ2-3,NA,TRBV18,CASSPLAGGETDTQYF,TGTGCCAGCTCACCACTAGCGGGAGGGGAGACAGATACGCAGTATTTT
NA,TRBJ2-1,NA,TRBV7-3,CASSLKMASYNEQFF,TGTGCCAGCAGCTTAAAAATGGCCTCCTACAATGAGCAGTTCTTC
TRBD1,TRBJ2-1,NA,TRBV5-1,CASSSTGGHNEQFF,TGCGCCAGCAGCAGTACAGGGGGCCACAATGAGCAGTTCTTC
TRBD1,TRBJ2-7,NA,TRBV6-1,CASSEAGQGSYEQYF,TGTGCCAGCAGTGAAGCCGGACAGGGGTCCTACGAGCAGTACTTC
TRBD2,TRBJ2-5,NA,TRBV28,CASSTPGTSQETQYF,TGTGCCAGCAGTACCCCCGGGACTAGCCAAGAGACCCAGTACTTC
NA,TRBJ2-1,NA,TRBV20-1,CSALVPPEQFF,TGCAGTGCTTTAGTACCTCCTGAGCAGTTCTTC
TRBD1,TRBJ1-1,NA,TRBV7-2,CASSLRDRGGTEAFF,TGTGCCAGCAGCCTCCGGGACAGGGGAGGTACTGAAGCTTTCTTT
NA,TRBJ2-1,once,TRBV29-1,CSVRGQRVLGSYNEQFF,TGCAGCGTTCGTGGCCAGCGGGTACTAGGCTCCTACAATGAGCAGTTCTTC
NA,TRBJ1-1,once,TRBV6-5,CASRRRVSNTEAFF,TGTGCCAGCAGACGCAGGGTATCTAACACTGAAGCTTTCTTT
TRBD2,TRBJ2-3,NA,TRBV6-1,CASSEAGLAGGMSRFASTDTQYF,TGTGCCAGCAGTGAAGCCGGACTAGCGGGAGGGATGAGTCGTTTCGCAAGCACAGATACGCAGTATTTT
NA,TRBJ1-1,once,TRBV6-4,CASSPGGTEAFF,TGTGCCAGCAGTCCAGGCGGGACTGAAGCTTTCTTT
TRBD1,TRBJ1-1,NA,TRBV6-5,CASSQGVGTEAFF,TGTGCCAGCAGTCAGGGGGTGGGGACTGAAGCTTTCTTT
NA,TRBJ1-1,NA,TRBV28,CASSFADRWTEAFF,TGTGCCAGCAGTTTTGCAGATCGCTGGACTGAAGCTTTCTTT
TRBD2,TRBJ2-5,NA,TRBV6-5,CASSYFGTSQETQYF,TGTGCCAGCAGTTACTTCGGGACTAGCCAAGAGACCCAGTACTTC
TRBD2,TRBJ2-3,NA,TRBV9,CASSVGRTRLDTQYF,TGTGCCAGCAGCGTAGGGCGGACTAGATTAGATACGCAGTATTTT
NA,TRBJ2-7,NA,TRBV7-8,CASSRGFAEQYF,TGTGCCAGCAGCAGGGGTTTTGCCGAGCAGTACTTC
TRBD2,TRBJ2-3,NA,TRBV30,CAWGGRAGDTQYF,TGTGCCTGGGGCGGGAGGGCAGGAGATACGCAGTATTTT
NA,TRBJ1-2,once,TRBV5-5,CASSLVEGYGYTF,TGTGCCAGCAGCTTGGTGGAGGGATATGGCTACACCTTC
TRBD2,TRBJ2-1,NA,TRBV5-1,CASSLAEGRREGLSYNEQFF,TGCGCCAGCAGCTTGGCCGAGGGGAGGCGGGAGGGCCTGTCCTACAATGAGCAGTTCTTC
NA,TRBJ2-5,NA,TRBV1,CTSFARGTSGEQETQYF,NA
TRBD2,TRBJ2-1,few,TRBV15,CATSPPGLVFNEQFF,TGTGCCACCAGTCCCCCGGGACTAGTTTTTAATGAGCAGTTCTTC
NA,TRBJ1-2,NA,TRBV6-5,CASSSPTGGYTF,TGTGCCAGCAGCTCCCCAACCGGGGGCTACACCTTC
NA,TRBJ1-4,few,TRBV5-1,CASSLGATEKLFF,TGCGCCAGCAGCTTGGGGGCGACTGAAAAACTGTTTTTT
NA,TRBJ1-3,NA,TRBV7-6,CASSLAEVVGGNTIYF,TGTGCCAGCAGCTTAGCGGAGGTCGTGGGAGGAAACACCATATATTTT
NA,TRBJ2-7,NA,TRBV10-3,CAISARDYEQYF,TGTGCCATCAGTGCCAGGGACTACGAGCAGTACTTC
TRBD2,TRBJ2-1,NA,TRBV6-4,CASSGLAGGTYNEQFF,TGTGCCAGCAGCGGACTAGCGGGAGGCACCTACAATGAGCAGTTCTTC
TRBD1,TRBJ1-4,NA,TRBV7-9,CASSLVGPGGQINEKLFF,TGTGCCAGCAGCTTAGTTGGGCCAGGGGGGCAAATTAATGAAAAACTGTTTTTT
TRBD2,TRBJ2-1,NA,TRBV2,CASSIRLAGGRGQFF,TGTGCCAGCAGCATTCGACTAGCGGGAGGACGAGGGCAGTTCTTC
TRBD2,TRBJ2-5,NA,TRBV5-4,CASSPLRSGRALETQYF,TGTGCCAGCAGCCCCCTAAGGAGCGGGAGGGCCCTAGAGACCCAGTACTTC
TRBD2,TRBJ2-2,NA,TRBV19,CASSIEGLGNGELFF,TGTGCCAGTAGTATAGAGGGACTAGGAAACGGGGAGCTGTTTTTT
NA,TRBJ1-2,NA,TRBV5-1,CASSLVASSPTRGYTF,TGCGCCAGCAGCTTGGTAGCGTCGTCTCCCACGAGAGGCTACACCTTC
TRBD2,TRBJ2-3,NA,TRBV19,CASSIAGTRDTQYF,TGTGCCAGTAGTATAGCCGGGACTAGAGATACGCAGTATTTT
NA,TRBJ1-1,NA,TRBV9,CASSPTGTMNTEAFF,TGTGCCAGCAGCCCTACCGGGACAATGAACACTGAAGCTTTCTTT
NA,TRBJ1-2,NA,TRBV6-5,CASSYSGSPLYGYTF,TGTGCCAGCAGTTACTCTGGGAGTCCCCTCTATGGCTACACCTTC
NA,TRBJ2-6,NA,TRBV5-1,CASSLRGSGANVLTF,TGCGCCAGCAGCTTAAGGGGCTCTGGGGCCAACGTCCTGACTTTC
NA,TRBJ2-5,NA,TRBV6-6,CASKIWRDQETQYF,TGTGCCAGTAAAATTTGGCGGGACCAAGAGACCCAGTACTTC
NA,TRBJ1-1,once,TRBV7-6,CASSLGYRGQRGTEAFF,TGTGCCAGCAGCTTAGGCTACCGGGGGCAGCGGGGCACTGAAGCTTTCTTT
NA,TRBJ2-7,NA,TRBV28,CASSNRQATYEQYF,TGTGCCAGCAGTAACAGACAGGCCACCTACGAGCAGTACTTC
TRBD2,TRBJ2-1,NA,TRBV6-5,CASNPGGSSYNEQFF,TGTGCCAGCAACCCCGGGGGGAGCTCCTACAATGAGCAGTTCTTC